A single T cell receptor (beta chain) is shown here with its context. The antigen is undetermined. V was trimmed by 1 base and J by 11 bases, leaving 8 bases between them. CDR3 length equals 11 residues. Germline V gene sequence: CDR1 MNHNY, CDR2 SVGAGI (reference sequence). Vbeta (60) and Jbeta (13) primers were used in the PCR. Only in-frame clones appear in the TCRdb table, and some are missing; sequencing was by immunoSEQ multiplex PCR. The table has about 120,000 clones, roughly 70% seen once. The sample comes from a study of cytomegalovirus exposure and HLA in healthy donors. Overall study results and limits: Links to common viral pathogens appeared, in a later analysis, for several of the most significant clusters. Later analysis reportedly placed an Asian-associated ancestry cluster below the roughly 700-donor mean in N-insertions.

The sample consisted of PBMCs. This TCR derives from a man aged 35 to 55 in good health and CMV-seropositive. The rearrangement uses TRBV6-6 and TRBJ2-5; D remains ambiguous. CDR3 protein: CASSYLQEQYF. The CDR3 DNA sequence: TGTGCCAGCAGTTACTTGCAAGAGCAGTACTTC.